The present TCR beta chain was sequenced within a study of response to subunit inactivated influenza vaccine. General study findings and limits: A suggestion made by the authors is that each seasonal influenza vaccination recruits few new T cells.

This clonotype was detected a few times. Antigen specificity is unknown. V lost 0 bases and J lost 10; bases outside the gene matches: 10. The CDR3 is made up of 17 amino acids. The germline V gene has CDR1 ENHRY and CDR2 SYGVKD. TCRdb re-analysed the RT-PCR reads in MiXCR, keeping a single row per CDR3 protein. The data show 650,000 to 800,000 distinct CDR3 sequences, around 13% seen once. The sequence came from a man between 50 and 59 years old who received an inactivated influenza vaccine. The rearrangement uses TRBV10-3 and TRBJ2-3; 13 bases match TRBD2. The sample was PBMCs from blood, taken about 14 days before vaccination. CDR3 nucleotide sequence: TGTGCCATCAGTGAGTCGTGGACTAGCGGGGGCCCCTCGGCGCAGTATTTT. Residues: CAISESWTSGGPSAQYF.